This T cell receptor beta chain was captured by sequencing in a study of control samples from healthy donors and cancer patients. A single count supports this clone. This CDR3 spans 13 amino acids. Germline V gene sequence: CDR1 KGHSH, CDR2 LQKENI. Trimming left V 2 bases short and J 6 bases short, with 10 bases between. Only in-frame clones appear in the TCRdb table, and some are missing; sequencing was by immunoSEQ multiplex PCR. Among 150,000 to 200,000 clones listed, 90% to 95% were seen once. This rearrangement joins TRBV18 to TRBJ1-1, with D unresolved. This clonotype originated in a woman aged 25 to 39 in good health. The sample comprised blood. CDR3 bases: TGTGCCAGCTCACCAGGGCTTAAGGCTGAAGCTTTCTTT. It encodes CASSPGLKAEAFF.